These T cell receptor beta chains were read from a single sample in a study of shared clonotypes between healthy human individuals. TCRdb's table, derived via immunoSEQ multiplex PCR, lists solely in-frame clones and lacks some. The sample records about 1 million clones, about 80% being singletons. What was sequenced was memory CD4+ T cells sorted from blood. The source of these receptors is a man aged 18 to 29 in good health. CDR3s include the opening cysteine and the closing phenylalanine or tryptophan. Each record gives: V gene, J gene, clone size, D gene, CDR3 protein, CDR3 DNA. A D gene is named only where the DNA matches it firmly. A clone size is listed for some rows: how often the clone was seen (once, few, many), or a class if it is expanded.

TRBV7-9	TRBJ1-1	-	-	CASSNALLAGMNTEAFF	TGTGCCAGCAGCAATGCCCTCCTCGCGGGGATGAACACTGAAGCTTTCTTT
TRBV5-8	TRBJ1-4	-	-	CASRQHSPTEKLFF	TGTGCCAGTAGACAGCACTCACCAACTGAAAAACTGTTTTTT
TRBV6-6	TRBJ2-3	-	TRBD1	CASSYSTGTTDTQYF	TGTGCCAGCAGTTACTCGACAGGGACCACAGATACGCAGTATTTT
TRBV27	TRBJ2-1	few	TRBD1	CASSRRSGTGNNEQFF	TGTGCCAGCAGTCGAAGGTCCGGGACAGGGAACAATGAGCAGTTCTTC
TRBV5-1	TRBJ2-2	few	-	CASSPLTVAGELFF	TGCGCCAGCAGCCCCCTAACAGTAGCCGGGGAGCTGTTTTTT
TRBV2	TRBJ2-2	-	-	CASNSAGAAGELFF	TGTGCCAGCAATTCGGCGGGGGCGGCCGGGGAGCTGTTTTTT
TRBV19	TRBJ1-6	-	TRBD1	CASRDRGSYNSPLHF	TGTGCCAGTCGGGACAGGGGATCCTATAATTCACCCCTCCACTTT
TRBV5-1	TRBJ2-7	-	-	CASSSTRRVLGEQYF	TGCGCCAGCAGCTCGACCAGGAGGGTGCTTGGCGAGCAGTACTTC
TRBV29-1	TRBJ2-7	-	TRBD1	CSVGTGADEQYF	TGCAGCGTTGGGACAGGGGCTGACGAGCAGTACTTC
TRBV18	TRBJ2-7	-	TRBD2	CASSPPIAGGSYEQYF	TGTGCCAGCTCACCACCGATAGCGGGGGGGTCCTACGAGCAGTACTTC
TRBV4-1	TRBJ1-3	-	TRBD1	CASSRNDRTGSGNTIYF	TGCGCCAGCAGTCGGAACGACAGGACAGGCTCTGGAAACACCATATATTTT
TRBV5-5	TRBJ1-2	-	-	CASSLLGLSGYTF	TGTGCCAGCAGCTTACTCGGGTTGTCTGGCTACACCTTC
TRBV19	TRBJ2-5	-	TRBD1	CASKSTGSRGETQYF	TGTGCCAGTAAGTCGACAGGCTCCAGGGGGGAGACCCAGTACTTC
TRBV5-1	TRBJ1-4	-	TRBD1	CASSSEGTGGIEKLFF	TGCGCCAGCAGCTCGGAAGGGACAGGGGGTATAGAAAAACTGTTTTTT
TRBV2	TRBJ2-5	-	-	CASSWGLKETQYF	TGTGCCAGCAGTTGGGGGCTCAAAGAGACCCAGTACTTC
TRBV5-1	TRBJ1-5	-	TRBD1	CASSAGTAQGQPQHF	TGCGCCAGCAGCGCCGGGACAGCTCAGGGACAGCCCCAGCATTTT
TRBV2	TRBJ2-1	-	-	CASSDNGNEQFF	TGTGCCAGCAGTGATAACGGAAATGAGCAGTTCTTC
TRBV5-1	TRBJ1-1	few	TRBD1	CASSLQGATEAFF	TGCGCCAGCAGCTTACAGGGGGCTACTGAAGCTTTCTTT
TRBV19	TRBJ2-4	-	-	CASSNRGHGYIQYF	TGTGCCAGTAGTAATCGGGGGCACGGGTACATTCAGTACTTC
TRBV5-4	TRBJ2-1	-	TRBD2	CASSLAGLAGGQGNEQFF	TGTGCCAGCAGCTTGGCGGGACTAGCGGGAGGGCAAGGGAATGAGCAGTTCTTC
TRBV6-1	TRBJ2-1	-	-	CASSALVYNEQFF	TGTGCCAGCAGTGCACTAGTCTACAATGAGCAGTTCTTC
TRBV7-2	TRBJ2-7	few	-	CASSSELDRREQYF	TGTGCCAGCAGCTCCGAGCTGGACCGTCGCGAGCAGTACTTC
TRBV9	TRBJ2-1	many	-	CASSPDQGNNEQFF	TGTGCCAGCAGCCCTGATCAGGGAAACAATGAGCAGTTCTTC
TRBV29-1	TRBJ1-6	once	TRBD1	CSVTPGTGGNSPLHF	TGCAGCGTCACGCCCGGGACAGGGGGGAATTCACCCCTCCACTTT